This is a list of T cell receptor beta chains from one sample in a study of CXCR3-negative and CXCR3-positive naive CD8 T cells. TCRdb derives one entry per CDR3 protein from the 5' RACE reads, leaving out DNA. Seen in this sample are nearly 110,000 distinct CDR3 sequences; the ten most common clones hold over 0.35%. Source material: naive CXCR3+ CD8+ T cells from blood. These receptors were obtained from a human donor in good health. Some clones in this sample may be carry-over from other donors' samples. CDR3s include the opening cysteine and the closing phenylalanine or tryptophan.

>TRBJ2-7|TRBV5-1
CASSLTSGVLYEQYF
>TRBJ2-3|TRBV7-8
CASSFKVGTDTQYF
>TRBJ2-7|TRBV5-1
CASSDGGEQYF
>TRBJ1-1|TRBV7-2
CASSPPERVNTEAFF
>TRBJ1-2|TRBV7-9
CASSLVDRVDGYTF
>TRBJ2-1|TRBV3-1
CASTNTLRALYNEQFF
>TRBJ1-4|TRBV4-2
CASSQDLDGEPNEKLFF
>TRBJ2-7|TRBV7-2
CASSPRGGYEQYF
>TRBJ2-7|TRBV7-9
CASSSRTGADYEQYF
>TRBJ2-1|TRBV6-2/TRBV6-3
CASSYEIAGADEQFF
>TRBJ2-1|TRBV4-1
CASSQEPGQRGEQFF
>TRBJ2-7|TRBV2
CASSEALRDYEQYF
>TRBJ2-7|TRBV28
CASSFWLAYEQYF
>TRBJ1-1|TRBV20-1
CSARDLERAVETEAFF
>TRBJ2-7|TRBV5-5
CASSWTSGSYEQYF
>TRBJ2-7|TRBV27
CASASPVSYEQYF
>TRBJ2-2|TRBV7-6
CASSLGQVDTGELFF
>TRBJ2-1|TRBV7-3
CASSLGAGGVRQVLPYNEQFF
>TRBJ2-1|TRBV27
CASSLGTSGRVSYNEQFF
>TRBJ2-3|TRBV20-1
CSARDISTDTQYF
>TRBJ2-7|TRBV2
CASSDDREVTYEQYF
>TRBJ2-7|TRBV5-1
CASSSPGDSYEQYF
>TRBJ2-7|TRBV12-3/TRBV12-4
CASSLGGIQYEQYF
>TRBJ2-5|TRBV3-1
CASSQEFGDQETQYF
>TRBJ1-5|TRBV21-1
CASSKVRVSSNQPQHF
>TRBJ2-7|TRBV28
CASSFSGYRDTNYEQYF
>TRBJ1-1|TRBV29-1
CSIDRASDTEAFF
>TRBJ2-7|TRBV3-1
CASSPSTDGLYEQYF
>TRBJ2-7|TRBV6-2/TRBV6-3
CASSYSPPSGPYEQYF
>TRBJ1-2|TRBV29-1
CSVGQNYGYTF
>TRBJ2-1|TRBV4-2
CASSQVLDLRSGRRYNEQFF
>TRBJ2-3|TRBV7-9
CASSPRISGAAGGMPDTQYF
>TRBJ1-5|TRBV19
CASAGTGHQPQHF
>TRBJ2-3|TRBV20-1
CSARQLTSGLTDTQYF
>TRBJ2-7|TRBV3-1
CASSQQQWSYEQYF
>TRBJ2-3|TRBV2
CASSEDRGSGPGEPRGYF
>TRBJ2-5|TRBV3-1
CASSQASGRARETQYF
>TRBJ2-1|TRBV7-9
CASSLPWDGNNEQFF
>TRBJ1-3|TRBV4-3
CASSQGTVQSSGNTIYF
>TRBJ1-1|TRBV6-2/TRBV6-3
CASRKPGSPQVNTEAFF
>TRBJ2-7|TRBV7-2
CASSQYGTDTYEQYF
>TRBJ2-7|TRBV5-1
CASSPDRDGYF
>TRBJ2-7|TRBV20-1
CSAYSGWENYEQYF
>TRBJ1-1|TRBV4-2
CASSQASRGLNTEAFF
>TRBJ2-1|TRBV29-1
CSVEIAGGLNEQFF
>TRBJ1-1|TRBV7-8
CASSLGGVAEAFF
>TRBJ2-5|TRBV11-2
CASSYSAGEETQYF
>TRBJ2-7|TRBV7-2
CASSLVQRSHEQYF
>TRBJ2-5|TRBV7-9
CASSFFSYELEKETQYF
>TRBJ1-3|TRBV7-8
CASSTYRGSFSGNTIYF
>TRBJ2-2|TRBV29-1
CSVRHNLDRATGELFF
>TRBJ1-1|TRBV29-1
CSVRDRVARSKTNTEAFF
>TRBJ1-2|TRBV13
CATIPRGDDYGYTF
>TRBJ2-7|TRBV4-3
CASSQDQEGAYEQYF
>TRBJ2-7|TRBV6-1
CASSEDRETYEQYF